Presented here are 24 T cell receptor beta chains from one specimen sequenced in a study of T cell clones after liver transplantation (dated by TCRdb to about 2019). The library was made by the immunoSEQ multiplex PCR assay. The clones in this table, taken by TCRdb from immuneACCESS, are in-frame only. Not every clone is retained; where verified, under half of the shortfall comes from an unresolved V gene, and the cause of the rest is unknown. For this sample the table gives 50,000 or so clones, of which more than 65% were detected only once. The ten largest clones represent about 10% of the sample. The sample here was CD4+ T cells from blood, taken roughly 56 months after liver transplant. Receptors originate from a human patient who received a liver transplant. After a transplant, some T cells may be of graft donor origin.

The chain joins TRBV6-5 to TRBJ2-7; TRBD2 matches 15 bases. This CDR3 spans 15 amino acids. V was pared by 4 bases and J by 3 bases, with 1 base of the junction left unmatched. Germline CDR1 reads MNHEY; CDR2 reads SVGAGI. The CDR3: CASSLGLAGGYEQYF. DNA of the CDR3: TGTGCCAGCAGTTTGGGACTAGCGGGGGGCTACGAGCAGTACTTC.

This sequence joins TRBV5-4 and TRBJ2-3; D tentatively reads TRBD1 or TRBD2 (6 bases each). The ends were cut back, 4 bases at V and 5 bases at J, with 11 bases in the middle. CDR1 and CDR2 from the germline V gene are SGHNT and YYREEE (reference sequence). This CDR3 contains 13 residues. In DNA form, the CDR3 reads TGTGCCAGCAGCCGGGGGCAGCTAGATACGCAGTATTTT. Its protein product is CASSRGQLDTQYF. The full variable domain, rest sourced from reference TRBV5-4 and TRBJ2-3, is ETGVTQSPTHLIKTRGQQVTLRCSSQSGHNTVSWYQQALGQGPQFIFQYYREEENGRGNFPPRFSGLQFPNYSSELNVNALELDDSALYLCASSRGQLDTQYFGPGTRLTVL.

In this sample, this clone turned up a few times. V is TRBV7-9 and J is TRBJ2-1; the D is unclear. This CDR3 has 15 amino acids. Trimming cost V 5 bases and J 1 base, with 12 bases left between them. Germline CDR1 and CDR2: SEHNR and FQNEAQ (reference sequence). The CDR3 reads CASSPHRQSYNEQFF. Written as DNA, the CDR3 is TGTGCCAGCAGCCCCCATCGCCAATCCTACAATGAGCAGTTCTTC.

The gene calls are TRBV5-1 and TRBJ2-7; D perhaps matches TRBD2 (6 bases). The CDR3 spans 15 residues. V dropped 1 base and J dropped 0 bases, with 11 bases sitting between them. Germline lookup yields CDR1 SGHRS and CDR2 YFSETQ. This CDR3 reads CASSLMGGSSYEQYF. The CDR3, as DNA: TGCGCCAGCAGCTTGATGGGGGGTAGCTCCTACGAGCAGTACTTC.

The chain has TRBV11-2 and TRBJ2-3, with TRBD1 matching 9 bases. The germline V gene encodes CDR1 SGHAT and CDR2 FQNNGV. The CDR3 is made up of 15 amino acids. With 5 bases clipped from V and 3 bases from J, the junction kept 6 bases outside the gene matches. The CDR3 region is CASSVTGGGTDTQYF. The CDR3 DNA sequence: TGTGCCAGCAGCGTAACAGGGGGCGGGACAGATACGCAGTATTTT.

This clone was seen a few times. The chain employs TRBV2 and TRBJ1-2; unclear D gene. Germline lookup yields CDR1 SNHLY and CDR2 FYNNEI. Trimming shortened V by 5 bases and J by 0 bases, and 10 bases separated the two germline ends. This CDR3 is 14 amino acids long. CDR3 coding DNA: TGTGCCAGCAGTTTCGGAGGACCTAACTATGGCTACACCTTC. Its protein product is CASSFGGPNYGYTF.

This chain joins TRBV7-2 and TRBJ1-3; no firm D call. Germline loops: CDR1 SGHTA, CDR2 FQGNSA. This CDR3 region has 14 residues. The ends were cut back, 5 bases at V and 3 bases at J, with 11 bases in the middle. CDR3 region: CASSPILRGNTIYF. CDR3 coding DNA: TGTGCCAGCAGCCCTATCTTACGTGGAAACACCATATATTTT.

The chain recombines TRBV5-4 with TRBJ2-2; either TRBD1 or TRBD2 may supply D (5 bases each). The V gene lost 0 bases and the J gene lost 4 bases, with 13 bases spanning the gap. CDR3 size: 16 residues. The germline CDR1 and CDR2 sequences are SGHNT and YYREEE (reference sequence). Here the CDR3 reads CASSLEGRRATGELFF. In nucleotides, the CDR3 is TGTGCCAGCAGCTTGGAGGGACGTCGGGCCACCGGGGAGCTGTTTTTT. The full variable domain, rest sourced from reference TRBV5-4 and TRBJ2-2, is ETGVTQSPTHLIKTRGQQVTLRCSSQSGHNTVSWYQQALGQGPQFIFQYYREEENGRGNFPPRFSGLQFPNYSSELNVNALELDDSALYLCASSLEGRRATGELFFGEGSRLTVL.

This clone is termed medium-sized. One junction end does not reproduce the germline sequence, and a read error may be involved. V is TRBV7-7 and J is TRBJ2-2; weak D call: TRBD1 (6 bases). Germline lookup yields CDR1 SSHAT and CDR2 FNYEAQ (reference sequence). CDR3 length equals 16 residues. The DNA of the CDR3 is TGTGCTAGCAGCCAGACCCCCGGACAGATTCCCGGGGAGCTGTTTTTT. It is translated as CASSQTPGQIPGELFF.

The J gene is TRBJ2-2, the V gene TRBV2; TRBD1 might be the D (5 bases). The germline V gene encodes CDR1 SNHLY and CDR2 FYNNEI. Between the trimmed V and J ends, which lost 7 bases and 1 base, there was a span of 13 bases. The CDR3 is 15 residues long. This CDR3 reads CASNVDSGNTGELFF. Here the CDR3 DNA reads TGTGCCAGCAACGTAGACAGTGGGAACACCGGGGAGCTGTTTTTT.

The chain couples TRBV28 to TRBJ2-7; the D gene is possibly TRBD2 (6 bases). This CDR3 has 14 amino acids. CDR1 MDHEN and CDR2 SYDVKM come from the germline V gene. V was clipped by 6 bases and J by 4 bases, with 16 bases between them. The CDR3 nucleotides are TGTGCCAGCAGCTACCTACGAGGGAGGTACGAGCAGTACTTC. It is translated as CASSYLRGRYEQYF.

This clone was observed a single time. The V and J genes are TRBV5-6 and TRBJ1-1; D gene unclear. Germline CDR1 and CDR2: SGHDT and YYEEEE. Trimming pared 7 bases from V and 7 bases from J, leaving 11 bases between. The CDR3 sequence is 11 residues long. CDR3 nucleotides: TGTGCCAGCTCCCGGAGGGTTGAAGCTTTCTTT. Translating gives CASSRRVEAFF. The variable domain in full, completed from reference TRBV5-6 and TRBJ1-1, reads DAGVTQSPTHLIKTRGQQVTLRCSPKSGHDTVSWYQQALGQGPQFIFQYYEEEERQRGNFPDRFSGHQFPNYSSELNVNALLLGDSALYLCASSRRVEAFFGQGTRLTVV.

This chain joins TRBV4-1 and TRBJ2-5; the D gene is possibly TRBD1 (6 bases). The V gene lost 4 bases and the J gene lost 7 bases, with 19 bases spanning the gap. This CDR3 has 15 residues. Germline values: CDR1 MGHRA, CDR2 YSYEKL. CDR3 protein: CASSPRTEGVGTQYF. DNA for the CDR3: TGCGCCAGCAGCCCCCGGACAGAAGGAGTTGGGACCCAGTACTTC.

The chain has TRBV29-1 and TRBJ2-2, with 7 bases lining up with TRBD2. The CDR3 loop spans 13 amino acids. With 7 bases clipped from V and 4 bases from J, the junction kept 6 bases outside the gene matches. The germline gives CDR1 SQVTM, CDR2 ANQGSEA. As DNA, the CDR3 is TGCAGCGGAGGACTAGTAGGCACCGGGGAGCTGTTTTTT. It yields the protein CSGGLVGTGELFF.

This clone was detected once. The V call is TRBV15, the J call TRBJ2-7; 11 positions match TRBD1. From germline, CDR1 is LNHNV and CDR2 YYDKDF (reference sequence). The CDR3 is 14 residues long. With V trimmed by 2 bases and J by 6 bases, 3 bases remained unmatched. DNA of the CDR3: TGTGCCACCAGCAGACGGACAGGGGGCCTCGAGCAGTACTTC. This gives the protein CATSRRTGGLEQYF. The variable domain in full, with the rest retrieved from reference TRBV15 and TRBJ2-7, is DAMVIQNPRYQVTQFGKPVTLSCSQTLNHNVMYWYQQKSSQAPKLLFHYYDKDFNNEADTPDNFQSRRPNTSFCFLDIRSPGLGDTAMYLCATSRRTGGLEQYFGPGTRLTVT.

This clone was detected only a few times. V is TRBV5-5 and J is TRBJ2-1, with TRBD1 matching over 8 bases. Germline V gene data show CDR1 as SGHKS and CDR2 as YYEKEE (reference sequence). The CDR3 spans 15 residues. The junction had 5 bases not matched to a gene; V was cut back by 1 base and J by 5 bases. CDR3 coding DNA: TGTGCCAGCAGCTTGACCGGGACAGGCCACAATGAGCAGTTCTTC. It is translated as CASSLTGTGHNEQFF.

The CDR3: CASSPTGNSNQPQHF. The CDR3, as DNA: TGCGCCAGCAGCCCGACAGGAAATAGCAATCAGCCCCAGCATTTT. The V and J genes are TRBV5-1 and TRBJ1-5, with D maybe TRBD1 (6 bases). Germline loops: CDR1 SGHRS, CDR2 YFSETQ. The CDR3 is made up of 15 amino acids. V gave up 4 bases and J gave up 0 bases, with 11 bases separating them.

This clone was seen a handful of times. This chain uses TRBV6-5 with TRBJ2-1; D is perhaps TRBD1 (5 bases). CDR1 is MNHEY and CDR2 is SVGAGI in the germline V gene. The V gene lost 2 bases and the J gene lost 7 bases, with 9 bases spanning the gap. The CDR3 extends over 13 amino acids. The CDR3 region is CASSYGRENEQFF. The CDR3 DNA reads TGTGCCAGCAGTTACGGCAGGGAAAATGAGCAGTTCTTC.

This clone appeared once. The chain carries TRBV5-6 and TRBJ2-3; D unresolved. This CDR3 spans 17 amino acids. Germline CDR1 SGHDT, CDR2 YYEEEE. The V and J ends lost 0 bases and 0 bases respectively, with 14 bases between them. The DNA for the CDR3 is TGTGCCAGCAGCTTGGCCACGGTTTTGGGGAGCACAGATACGCAGTATTTT. Its protein is CASSLATVLGSTDTQYF.

J is TRBJ2-1 and V is TRBV6-4; 10 nucleotides agree with TRBD1. Germline V lookup: CDR1 MRHNA, CDR2 SNTAGT. V gave up 4 bases and J gave up 7 bases; unmatched junction bases: 7. This CDR3 contains 15 residues. CDR3 bases: TGTGCCAGCAGTGGCGCCGGGACAGGGGTAAATGAGCAGTTCTTC. It specifies CASSGAGTGVNEQFF.

V usage is TRBV9 and J usage is TRBJ2-1; TRBD2 agrees at 8 bases. CDR1 and CDR2 from the germline V gene are SGDLS and YYNGEE. With V trimmed by 3 bases and J by 10 bases, 0 bases remained unmatched. This CDR3 has 11 residues. CDR3 amino acids: CASSASGEQFF. The DNA of the CDR3 is TGTGCCAGCAGCGCTAGCGGGGAGCAGTTCTTC.

The chain couples TRBV6-6 to TRBJ2-7; D gene ambiguous. Per the germline V gene, CDR1 is MNHNY and CDR2 is SVGAGI (reference sequence). Trimming pared 7 bases from V and 4 bases from J, leaving 8 bases between. This CDR3 has 11 residues. The CDR3 is CASKTSYEQYF. In nucleotides, the CDR3 is TGTGCCAGCAAAACGAGTTACGAGCAGTACTTC.

V gene TRBV5-1 combines with J gene TRBJ2-3, with D perhaps given as TRBD1 or TRBD2 (7 bases each). This CDR3 spans 13 amino acids. V was shortened by 4 bases and J by 6 bases, with 12 bases between the two germline ends. CDR1 and CDR2 from the germline V gene are SGHRS and YFSETQ. CDR3 in DNA: TGCGCCAGCAGCCCGCAGGGGGGGGATACGCAGTATTTT. Translation gives CASSPQGGDTQYF.

J is TRBJ1-3 and V is TRBV10-2; the match to TRBD1 covers 7 bases. The junction had 4 bases not matched to a gene; V was cut back by 3 bases and J by 2 bases. This CDR3 contains 15 residues. CDR1 is WSHSY and CDR2 is SAAADI in the germline V gene. The CDR3 loop reads CASSERQGPGNTIYF. The CDR3 coding sequence is TGCGCCAGCAGTGAAAGACAGGGCCCTGGAAACACCATATATTTT.